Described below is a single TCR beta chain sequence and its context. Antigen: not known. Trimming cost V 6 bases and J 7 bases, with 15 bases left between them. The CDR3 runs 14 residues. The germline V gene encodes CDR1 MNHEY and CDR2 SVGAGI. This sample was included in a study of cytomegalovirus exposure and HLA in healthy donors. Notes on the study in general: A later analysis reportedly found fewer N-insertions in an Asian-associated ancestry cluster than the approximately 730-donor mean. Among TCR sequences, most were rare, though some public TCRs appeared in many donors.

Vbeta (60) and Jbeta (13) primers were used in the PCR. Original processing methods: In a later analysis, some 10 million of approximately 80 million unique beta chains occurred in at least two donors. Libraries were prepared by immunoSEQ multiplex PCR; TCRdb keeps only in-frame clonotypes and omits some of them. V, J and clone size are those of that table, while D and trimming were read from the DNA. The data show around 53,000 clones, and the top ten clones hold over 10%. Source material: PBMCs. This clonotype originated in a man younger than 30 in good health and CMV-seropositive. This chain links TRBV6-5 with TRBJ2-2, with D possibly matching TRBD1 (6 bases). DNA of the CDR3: TGTGCCAGCAGCCGGGACATTGGGGTCGGGGAGCTGTTTTTT. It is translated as CASSRDIGVGELFF.